These 24 T cell receptor beta chains share one sample of origin, sequenced in a study of blood T cell repertoires in COVID-19. Method: immunoSEQ multiplex PCR; TCRdb's copy keeps in-frame clones and lacks some. Of 120,000 to 150,000 clones in the sample, 80% to 90% are singletons; the top ten hold roughly 12%. Sequences were obtained from peripheral blood. Receptors originate from a man between 18 and 29 years old with COVID-19, enrolled during active disease.

The gene calls are TRBV19 and TRBJ2-1; 8 bases agree with TRBD1. The CDR3 has 16 residues. V lost 5 bases to trimming and J lost 0 bases; unmatched junction nucleotides: 6. The V gene's germline CDR1 is LNHDA and CDR2 SQIVND (reference sequence). The CDR3 DNA reads as TGTGCCAGTAGTTCCCTGGGGACAGGCTCCTACAATGAGCAGTTCTTC. Protein sequence: CASSSLGTGSYNEQFF.

V usage is TRBV5-4 and J usage is TRBJ2-1; TRBD2 matches at 7 bases. The V gene end was trimmed by 4 bases and the J gene end by 3 bases; junction bases not matched to a gene: 4. CDR1 is SGHNT, CDR2 YYREEE, per germline (reference sequence). The CDR3 spans 14 residues. In DNA, the CDR3 is TGTGCCAGCAGCCCACAGCGGGGCTACAATGAGCAGTTCTTC. It yields the protein CASSPQRGYNEQFF.

The count of this clone is one. The chain couples TRBV6-4 to TRBJ2-2; a weak D match, TRBD1 (6 bases). This CDR3 is built from 16 residues. Germline-derived CDR1 and CDR2 are MRHNA and SNTAGT. With 3 bases removed from V and 0 bases from J, the gap between germline ends came to 11 bases. CDR3 loop: CASSEVGTPNTGELFF. CDR3 DNA sequence: TGTGCCAGCAGTGAAGTTGGGACACCGAACACCGGGGAGCTGTTTTTT.

This clone was picked up one time. The gene calls are TRBV13 and TRBJ1-5, with D possibly being TRBD1 (5 bases). Germline CDR1 reads PRHDT; CDR2 reads FYEKMQ (reference sequence). The CDR3 loop spans 16 amino acids. V was clipped by 5 bases and J by 5 bases, with 19 bases between them. CDR3 bases: TGTGCCAGCAGCCCCCCTACTGACGGGGGGTATCAGCCCCAGCATTTT. It yields the protein CASSPPTDGGYQPQHF.

This CDR3 reads CASSLQPVSREQYF. The CDR3 region has the DNA TGTGCCAGCAGTTTACAGCCGGTCTCTAGAGAGCAGTACTTC. J is TRBJ2-7 and V is TRBV28, with D hard to call. V was cut by 2 bases and J by 7 bases, with 15 bases left in between. The V gene's germline CDR1 is MDHEN and CDR2 SYDVKM. The CDR3 length is 14 residues.

The chain recombines TRBV3-1 (or the pseudogene TRBV3-2) with TRBJ2-7; no reliable D call. V was cut by 1 base and J by 0 bases, with 7 bases left in between. There are 14 residues in the CDR3. Germline V gives CDR1 LGHDT, CDR2 YNNKEL (reference sequence). CDR3: CASSQVLSSYEQYF. CDR3 in DNA: TGTGCCAGCAGCCAAGTCCTAAGCTCCTACGAGCAGTACTTC.

This clone was observed once. J is TRBJ1-5 and V is TRBV19, with D perhaps matching TRBD1 (6 bases). Trimming cost V 8 bases and J 6 bases, with 14 bases left between them. Germline V gene lookup returns CDR1 LNHDA and CDR2 SQIVND (reference sequence). This CDR3 is 13 amino acids long. The CDR3 nucleotides read TGTGCCAGTGTCTCCCTGACAGGTCAGCCCCAGCATTTT. Amino acids: CASVSLTGQPQHF.

The chain carries TRBV5-1 and TRBJ1-1; D gene ambiguous. The CDR3 loop spans 14 amino acids. The germline V gene has CDR1 SGHRS and CDR2 YFSETQ. V was cut by 0 bases and J by 1 base, with 7 bases left in between. The CDR3 sequence: CASSLAQANTEAFF. CDR3 nucleotide sequence: TGCGCCAGCAGCTTGGCCCAAGCGAACACTGAAGCTTTCTTT.

This chain links TRBV5-1 with TRBJ2-7, with D possibly matching TRBD2 (5 bases). CDR1 is SGHRS, CDR2 YFSETQ, per germline. The germline V and J ends were trimmed by 4 bases and 5 bases, with 16 bases remaining between them. This CDR3 is built from 14 residues. CDR3 sequence (DNA): TGCGCCAGCAGCCTCATCTTGAGGGAAGACGAGCAGTACTTC. Translation: CASSLILREDEQYF.

CDR3 DNA: TGTGCCAGCAGCATGACAGGGGGCGGGAACGAGCAGTACTTC. Encoded protein: CASSMTGGGNEQYF. This chain uses TRBV6-6 with TRBJ2-7; 10 nucleotides match TRBD1. The V gene end was trimmed by 6 bases and the J gene end by 5 bases; junction bases not matched to a gene: 7. Germline V CDR1 and CDR2: MNHNY, SVGAGI (reference sequence). The CDR3 covers 14 residues.

The gene calls are TRBV10-3 and TRBJ2-7, with a weak D call TRBD1 (7 bases). Trimming shortened V by 10 bases and J by 5 bases, and 15 bases separated the two germline ends. This CDR3 has 12 residues. Germline V CDR1 and CDR2: ENHRY, SYGVKD. CDR3 nucleotide sequence: TGTGCCACGAATAGCAGGGGGGACGAGCAGTACTTC. This codes for CATNSRGDEQYF.

The CDR3 region has the DNA TGCGCCAGCAGTGGACGGGGGCAAGAGACCCAGTACTTC. It specifies CASSGRGQETQYF. This chain joins TRBV10-2 and TRBJ2-5; TRBD2 might be the D (6 bases). With 4 bases removed from V and 2 bases from J, the gap between germline ends came to 8 bases. This CDR3 is 13 amino acids long. The germline V gene has CDR1 WSHSY and CDR2 SAAADI.

The chain has TRBV5-4 and TRBJ2-7; tentative D call: TRBD1 (5 bases). Between the trimmed V and J ends, which lost 3 bases and 0 bases, there was a span of 13 bases. This CDR3 has 15 residues. Looked up from germline, CDR1 is SGHNT and CDR2 is YYREEE (reference sequence). CDR3 residues: CASSYAQGSSYEQYF. Written as DNA, the CDR3 is TGTGCCAGCAGCTACGCCCAGGGTTCCTCCTACGAGCAGTACTTC.

This chain connects TRBV7-2 to TRBJ2-3; weak D call: TRBD1 (5 bases). The V end lost 1 base, the J end lost 0 bases, and 17 bases lay between the germline ends. Germline lookup yields CDR1 SGHTA and CDR2 FQGNSA. The CDR3 runs to 18 residues. As DNA, the CDR3 is TGTGCCAGCAGCTTAGGGTTTTCAGGGTCGCTTAGCACAGATACGCAGTATTTT. Its protein is CASSLGFSGSLSTDTQYF.

The CDR3 here is CASSLMWGAAYEQYF. The CDR3 nucleotides are TGTGCCAGCAGCCTGATGTGGGGAGCCGCCTACGAGCAGTACTTC. This chain links TRBV13 with TRBJ2-7; tentative D call: TRBD2 (5 bases). Trimming removed 5 bases at V and 2 bases at J, with 16 bases between. CDR3 size: 15 residues. Germline assignment: CDR1 PRHDT and CDR2 FYEKMQ (reference sequence).

The genes are TRBV6-4 and TRBJ2-1; D remains unclear. The CDR3 runs 13 residues. Germline V gives CDR1 MRHNA, CDR2 SNTAGT. With 2 bases removed from V and 5 bases from J, the gap between germline ends came to 7 bases. In DNA, the CDR3 is TGTGCCAGCAGTGACGGGCAGAACAATGAGCAGTTCTTC. As protein: CASSDGQNNEQFF.

The gene calls are TRBV5-5 and TRBJ2-1; D possibly corresponds to TRBD2 (7 bases). The V gene's germline CDR1 is SGHKS and CDR2 YYEKEE (reference sequence). The CDR3 is 16 residues long. The V and J ends lost 4 bases and 8 bases respectively, with 22 bases between them. CDR3 in amino acids: CASSPSPRQGRDEQFF. CDR3 bases: TGTGCCAGCAGCCCCTCCCCACGGCAGGGGAGGGATGAGCAGTTCTTC.

V is TRBV6-4 and J is TRBJ2-3, with D possibly matching TRBD2 (6 bases). The germline V gene encodes CDR1 MRHNA and CDR2 SNTAGT. V was shortened by 2 bases and J by 6 bases, with 12 bases between the two germline ends. There are 14 residues in the CDR3. The CDR3 DNA is TGTGCCAGCAGTGACGGGGGGAGCCCGGATACGCAGTATTTT. The encoded protein is CASSDGGSPDTQYF.

This clone was seen only a few times. The chain couples TRBV28 to TRBJ1-3; 8 positions agree with TRBD1. The V gene's germline CDR1 is MDHEN and CDR2 SYDVKM. The CDR3 contains 17 residues. Trimming removed 2 bases from V and 0 bases from J; junction bases left unmatched: 6. The CDR3 sequence is CASSLPRTGSSGNTIYF. CDR3 DNA: TGTGCCAGCAGTTTACCCCGGACAGGGAGCTCTGGAAACACCATATATTTT.

This sequence joins TRBV2 and TRBJ1-1; perhaps TRBD1 as D (6 bases). This CDR3 has 15 residues. The germline CDR1 and CDR2 sequences are SNHLY and FYNNEI. With 6 bases removed from V and 1 base from J, the gap between germline ends came to 15 bases. The CDR3 region is CASSFLDRKNTEAFF. Here the CDR3 DNA reads TGTGCCAGCAGCTTCCTAGACAGGAAGAACACTGAAGCTTTCTTT.

The chain uses TRBV7-2 and TRBJ2-7, with 9 positions matching TRBD2. After removal of 1 base from V and 2 bases from J, the junction contained 3 bases not matched to a gene. Germline V gene sequence: CDR1 SGHTA, CDR2 FQGNSA. The CDR3 length is 15 residues. The CDR3 nucleotides read TGTGCCAGCAGCTTAGGGCCTAGCGGGACCTACGAGCAGTACTTC. This sequence encodes CASSLGPSGTYEQYF. Looking up the rest from reference TRBV7-2 and TRBJ2-7 gives the full variable domain: GAGVSQSPSNKVTEKGKDVELRCDPISGHTALYWYRQSLGQGLEFLIYFQGNSAPDKSGLPSDRFSAERTGGSVSTLTIQRTQQEDSAVYLCASSLGPSGTYEQYFGPGTRLTVT.

J is TRBJ2-1 and V is TRBV28, with 7 bases aligning to TRBD2. This CDR3 is 15 amino acids long. In germline, CDR1 is MDHEN, CDR2 SYDVKM. The V gene end was trimmed by 3 bases and the J gene end by 2 bases; junction bases not matched to a gene: 4. The CDR3 DNA sequence: TGTGCCAGCAGTTTGACCGGGGGGACCTACAATGAGCAGTTCTTC. Translation: CASSLTGGTYNEQFF.

This clone appeared once. The chain uses TRBV5-4 and TRBJ1-2; 9 nucleotides line up with TRBD1. Germline loops: CDR1 SGHNT, CDR2 YYREEE (reference sequence). J gave up 0 bases and V 4 bases, and 4 bases lay outside the gene matches. This CDR3 region has 15 residues. CDR3 sequence (DNA): TGTGCCAGCAGCGACCGACAGGGGGCTAACTATGGCTACACCTTC. Translation: CASSDRQGANYGYTF.

CDR3 sequence: CASSLGTGGTDTQYF. Written as DNA, the CDR3 is TGTGCCAGCAGCTTGGGGACAGGGGGCACAGATACGCAGTATTTT. The V and J genes are TRBV5-6 and TRBJ2-3, with 9 bases fitting TRBD1. Germline V gene lookup returns CDR1 SGHDT and CDR2 YYEEEE. The J segment lost 1 base and the V segment lost 0 bases, leaving 0 bases of the junction unmatched. CDR3 length equals 15 residues. Looking up the rest from reference TRBV5-6 and TRBJ2-3 gives the full variable domain: DAGVTQSPTHLIKTRGQQVTLRCSPKSGHDTVSWYQQALGQGPQFIFQYYEEEERQRGNFPDRFSGHQFPNYSSELNVNALLLGDSALYLCASSLGTGGTDTQYFGPGTRLTVL.